This T cell receptor (beta chain) was observed in a study of blood T cells in healthy people across ages. Trimming removed 7 bases from V and 0 bases from J, with 9 bases in between. This CDR3 is built from 13 residues. Per the germline V gene, CDR1 is LGHNT and CDR2 is FRNRAP. Together with a sample-barcoded 5' primer, a J-beta primer mix was included in a second PCR lasting about 7 to 12 cycles. TCRdb reanalysed the 5' RACE reads using MiXCR and keeps one entry per CDR3 protein. Of around 850,000 distinct CDR3 sequences in the sample, about 36% were seen once. This clonotype showed up just a few times. The target antigen is unknown. Overall study results and limits: Naive T cell percentage strongly correlated with TCR beta diversity. Roughly linear declines in TCR beta diversity per million T cells occurred with age.

This clonotype was obtained from a man aged 18-30 years in good health. Sequencing input: blood. The chain carries TRBV12-5 and TRBJ1-1, with D unclear. DNA of the CDR3: TGTGCTAGTGCCTTGGAAGTGAACACTGAAGCTTTCTTT. It codes for CASALEVNTEAFF.